The source of this T cell receptor beta chain is a study of cytomegalovirus exposure and HLA in healthy donors. Study-level findings and limits: By HLA locus, TCR association rates varied in a later analysis, with DRB1 showing the most and HLA-C the fewest.

The CDR3 length is 13 residues. V lost 0 bases and J 3 bases, leaving 5 bases between the germline ends. CDR1 SGHNT and CDR2 YYREEE come from the germline V gene (reference sequence). A multiplex PCR was run with 60 Vbeta primers and 13 Jbeta primers. Here immunoSEQ multiplex PCR was the method, and the copy in TCRdb shows in-frame clones only, minus some. The top ten clones hold around 1.9% of a sample with 130,000 or so clones, about three fifths of them seen once. This clone has a single count. Its antigen is unidentified. The source material was PBMCs. The clonotype originates from a male donor in good health and CMV-seronegative. V is TRBV5-4 and J is TRBJ2-3; D is unclear. This CDR3 reads CASSLAPTDTQYF. The CDR3 DNA reads as TGTGCCAGCAGCTTGGCCCCGACAGATACGCAGTATTTT.